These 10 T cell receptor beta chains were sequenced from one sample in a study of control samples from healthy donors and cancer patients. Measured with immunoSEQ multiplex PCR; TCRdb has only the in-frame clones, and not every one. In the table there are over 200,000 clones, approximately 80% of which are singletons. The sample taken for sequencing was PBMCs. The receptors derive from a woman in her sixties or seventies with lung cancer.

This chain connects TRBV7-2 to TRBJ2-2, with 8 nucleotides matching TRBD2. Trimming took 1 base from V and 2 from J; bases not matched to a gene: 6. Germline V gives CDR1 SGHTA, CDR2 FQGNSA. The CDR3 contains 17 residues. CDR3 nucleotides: TGTGCCAGCAGCTTAGGCGGGACTAGAAGTAACACCGGGGAGCTGTTTTTT. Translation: CASSLGGTRSNTGELFF.

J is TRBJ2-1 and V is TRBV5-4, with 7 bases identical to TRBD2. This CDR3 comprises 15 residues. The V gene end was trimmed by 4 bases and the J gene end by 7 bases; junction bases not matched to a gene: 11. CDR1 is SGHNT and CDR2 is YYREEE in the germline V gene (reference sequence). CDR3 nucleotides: TGTGCCAGCAGCCCCGGTGGGAGGGCCGCAAATGAGCAGTTCTTC. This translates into CASSPGGRAANEQFF.

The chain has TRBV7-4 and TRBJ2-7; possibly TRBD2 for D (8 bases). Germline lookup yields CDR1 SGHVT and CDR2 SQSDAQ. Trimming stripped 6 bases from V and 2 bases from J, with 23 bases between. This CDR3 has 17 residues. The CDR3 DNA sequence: TGTGCCAGCAGTCTACGGACTAGCAGGGGGAGTACCTACGAGCAGTACTTC. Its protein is CASSLRTSRGSTYEQYF.

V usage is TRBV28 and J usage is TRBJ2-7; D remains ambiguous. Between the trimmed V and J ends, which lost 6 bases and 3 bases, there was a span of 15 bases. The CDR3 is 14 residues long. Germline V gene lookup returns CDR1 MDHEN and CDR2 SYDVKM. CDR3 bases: TGTGCCAGCAGGGTCCCTGGTAGGGTCTACGAGCAGTACTTC. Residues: CASRVPGRVYEQYF.

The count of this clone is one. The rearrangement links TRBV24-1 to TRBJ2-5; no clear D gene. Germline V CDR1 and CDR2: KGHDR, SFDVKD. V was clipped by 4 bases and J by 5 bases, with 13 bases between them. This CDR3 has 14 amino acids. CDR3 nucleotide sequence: TGTGCCACCAGTGACCCGGGTTTGGGGGAGACCCAGTACTTC. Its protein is CATSDPGLGETQYF.

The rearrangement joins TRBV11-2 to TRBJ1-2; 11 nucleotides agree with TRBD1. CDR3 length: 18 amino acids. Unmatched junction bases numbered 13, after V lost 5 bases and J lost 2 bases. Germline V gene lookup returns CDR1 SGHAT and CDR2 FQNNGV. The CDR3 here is CASSIYSDRGRLNYGYTF. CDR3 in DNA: TGTGCCAGCAGCATATATTCGGACAGGGGGCGTTTAAACTATGGCTACACCTTC.

CDR3: CSVAGEGYGYTF. CDR3 nucleotides: TGCAGCGTTGCAGGGGAGGGCTATGGCTACACCTTC. The chain employs TRBV29-1 and TRBJ1-2; weak D call: TRBD1 (6 bases). V was clipped by 4 bases and J by 4 bases, with 10 bases between them. Germline CDR1 and CDR2: SQVTM and ANQGSEA. CDR3 length equals 12 residues.

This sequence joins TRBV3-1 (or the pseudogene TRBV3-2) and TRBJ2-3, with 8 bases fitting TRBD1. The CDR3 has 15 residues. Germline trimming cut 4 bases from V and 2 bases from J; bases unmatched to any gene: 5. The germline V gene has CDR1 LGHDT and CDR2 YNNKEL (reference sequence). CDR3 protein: CASSPRTGPTDTQYF. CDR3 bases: TGTGCCAGCAGCCCAAGGACAGGGCCCACAGATACGCAGTATTTT.

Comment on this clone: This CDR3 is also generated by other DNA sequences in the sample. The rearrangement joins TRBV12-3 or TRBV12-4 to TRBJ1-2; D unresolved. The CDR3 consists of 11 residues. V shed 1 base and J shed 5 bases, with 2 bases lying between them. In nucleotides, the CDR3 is TGTGCCAGCAGTTTAGGGTATGGCTACACCTTC. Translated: CASSLGYGYTF.

The CDR3: CASSPPGNIQYF. DNA of the CDR3: TGTGCCAGCTCACCACCTGGGAACATTCAGTACTTC. This rearrangement joins TRBV18 to TRBJ2-4; D is ambiguous. V lost 0 bases to trimming and J lost 7 bases, with 4 bases between them. The CDR3 has 12 amino acids. Germline loops: CDR1 KGHSH, CDR2 LQKENI.